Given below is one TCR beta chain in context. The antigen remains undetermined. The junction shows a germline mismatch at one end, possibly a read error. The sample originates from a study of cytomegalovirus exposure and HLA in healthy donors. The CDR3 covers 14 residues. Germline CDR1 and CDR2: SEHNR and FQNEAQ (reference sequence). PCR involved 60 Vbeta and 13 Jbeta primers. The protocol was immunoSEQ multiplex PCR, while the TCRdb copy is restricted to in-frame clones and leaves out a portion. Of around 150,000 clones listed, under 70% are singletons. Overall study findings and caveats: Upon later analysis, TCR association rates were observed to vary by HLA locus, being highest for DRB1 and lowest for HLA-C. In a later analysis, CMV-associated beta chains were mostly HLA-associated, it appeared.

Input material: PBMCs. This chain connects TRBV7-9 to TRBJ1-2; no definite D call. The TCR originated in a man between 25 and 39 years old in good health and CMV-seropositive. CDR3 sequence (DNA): TGTTCCAGCAGCTTATTAACGTCGGACTATGGCTACACCTTC. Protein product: CSSSLLTSDYGYTF.